The rows below give T cell receptor beta chains drawn from one sample of a study of T cells in Graves' hyperthyroidism and ophthalmopathy. TCRdb fed the multiplex PCR reads into MiXCR, producing one record per CDR3 protein. Of about 370,000 distinct CDR3 sequences listed, roughly 15% are singletons. Sequencing was carried out using blood. Receptor source: an older woman with Graves' ophthalmopathy. The CDR3 runs from the conserved cysteine through the conserved F or W. The D gene is left open where the match is weak. Not every row has a clone size; where given, it reads once, few, many or a size class.

len	v_gene	j_gene	abundance	d_gene	CDR3aa	CDR3nt
15	TRBV20-1	TRBJ2-7	many	TRBD1	CSAEPPGQGSEEQYF	TGCAGTGCCGAACCACCCGGACAGGGGTCAGAGGAGCAGTACTTC
14	TRBV5-1	TRBJ2-3	many	-	CASSTNPDTDTQYF	TGCGCCAGCAGCACCAACCCAGACACAGATACGCAGTATTTT
13	TRBV6-2/TRBV6-3	TRBJ2-5	-	TRBD1	CASRATGRETQYF	TGTGCCAGCAGAGCGACAGGGCGTGAGACCCAGTACTTC
13	TRBV30	TRBJ1-1	many	-	CAWSGRGNTEAFF	TGTGCCTGGAGTGGTCGGGGGAACACTGAAGCTTTCTTT
17	TRBV20-1	TRBJ2-5	-	-	CSASVLGLQAPQETQYF	TGCAGTGCTAGTGTATTGGGTCTTCAGGCTCCACAAGAGACCCAGTACTTC
14	TRBV7-2	TRBJ2-7	many	TRBD1	CASSPGGSIPEQYF	TGTGCCAGCAGCCCAGGGGGTAGTATCCCCGAGCAGTACTTC
16	TRBV24-1	TRBJ2-1	-	TRBD2	CATSDLGSGRGDEQFF	TGTGCCACCAGTGATTTAGGTAGCGGGAGAGGGGATGAGCAGTTCTTC
20	TRBV5-1	TRBJ2-6	few	-	CASSLVSAGNKFSGANVLTF	TGCGCCAGCAGCTTGGTATCGGCAGGCAATAAATTCTCTGGGGCCAACGTCCTGACTTTC
13	TRBV12-3/TRBV12-4	TRBJ2-1	-	-	CASSFQNSDLQFF	TGTGCCAGCAGCTTCCAAAACTCGGACTTACAGTTCTTC
14	TRBV2	TRBJ1-2	many	TRBD1	CASRTGQTNYGYTF	TGTGCCAGTCGTACGGGACAGACTAACTATGGCTACACCTTC
16	TRBV15	TRBJ1-6	-	-	CATSRDPAGGHSPLHF	TGTGCCACCAGCAGAGACCCCGCTGGGGGGCATTCACCCCTCCACTTT
15	TRBV6-1	TRBJ2-1	few	-	CAGSSRDSKSNEQFF	TGTGCCGGGTCCTCGCGGGACAGCAAATCCAATGAGCAGTTCTTC
16	TRBV5-1	TRBJ2-3	many	-	CASSLERRYDTDTQYF	TGCGCCAGCAGCTTGGAGAGGCGCTACGACACAGATACGCAGTATTTT
15	TRBV29-1	TRBJ2-2	-	-	CSVFPLPTGTGELFF	TGCAGCGTATTCCCTCTCCCAACGGGGACCGGGGAGCTGTTTTTT
14	TRBV20-1	TRBJ2-5	few	TRBD2	CSASGTSGRETQYF	TGCAGTGCTAGCGGGACTAGCGGGAGGGAGACCCAGTACTTC
15	TRBV19	TRBJ2-2	few	TRBD2	CASSSAGQRPGELFF	TGTGCCAGTAGTTCAGCGGGGCAGAGGCCCGGGGAGCTGTTTTTT
13	TRBV15	TRBJ2-1	many	-	CATSRDHGNEQFF	TGTGCCACCAGCAGAGATCACGGCAATGAGCAGTTCTTC
14	TRBV7-9	TRBJ2-4	-	-	CASSLGQEENIQYF	TGTGCCAGCAGCTTAGGACAGGAGGAAAACATTCAGTACTTC
18	TRBV7-8	TRBJ2-5	many	TRBD1	CASSLGGQGRVVSQTQYF	TGTGCCAGCAGCTTAGGGGGACAGGGGCGCGTTGTGTCCCAGACCCAGTACTTC
15	TRBV20-1	TRBJ1-6	few	TRBD1	CSARTGGTYNSPLHF	TGCAGTGCGAGGACAGGGGGAACCTATAATTCACCCCTCCACTTT
15	TRBV3-1	TRBJ2-3	-	TRBD2	CASSQDPRLAGGQYF	TGTGCCAGCAGCCAAGACCCCCGACTAGCGGGAGGCCAGTATTTT
14	TRBV30	TRBJ1-6	many	-	CAWSELRYNSPLHF	TGTGCCTGGAGTGAACTTCGCTATAATTCACCCCTCCACTTT
14	TRBV20-1	TRBJ2-7	-	-	CSAASPRGSYEQYF	TGCAGTGCTGCCAGCCCCAGGGGCTCCTACGAGCAGTACTTC
15	TRBV27	TRBJ2-1	-	TRBD2	CASSARTSGSREQFF	TGTGCCAGCAGTGCCCGGACTAGCGGGAGTCGAGAGCAGTTCTTC
15	TRBV5-1	TRBJ2-5	few	TRBD1	CASSPGTGEAETQYF	TGCGCCAGCAGCCCCGGGACAGGGGAGGCAGAGACCCAGTACTTC
18	TRBV4-1	TRBJ2-5	few	-	CASSQGGRARHRGETQYF	TGCGCCAGCAGCCAAGGTGGGCGGGCCCGACATCGGGGAGAGACCCAGTACTTC
13	TRBV29-1	TRBJ2-7	-	-	CSVMTEVSYEQYF	TGCAGCGTAATGACAGAAGTCTCCTACGAGCAGTACTTC
19	TRBV11-2	TRBJ1-3	-	TRBD1	CASRLIRSTGKNSGNTIYF	TGTGCCAGCAGATTAATTCGATCGACAGGGAAGAACTCTGGAAACACCATATATTTT